The rows below give T cell receptor beta chains drawn from one sample of a study of response to subunit inactivated influenza vaccine. MiXCR was run by TCRdb on the RT-PCR reads, yielding one entry per CDR3 protein. The data contain fewer than 800,000 distinct CDR3 sequences, around 14% of them singletons. Sequences were derived from PBMCs from blood, sampled roughly 12 days after vaccination. Source of these receptors: a man aged 50 to 60 who received an inactivated influenza vaccine. Both conserved end residues are part of each CDR3. A D gene is named only where the DNA matches it firmly. Clone size is stated in some rows and not others, as once, few, many or a class when expanded.

V,size,J,D,DNA,CDR3
TRBV20-1,few,TRBJ2-5,.,TGCAGTGCTAGGGACAGTACGGCCCCAAAGGGGGAGACCCAGTACTTC,CSARDSTAPKGETQYF
TRBV18,.,TRBJ2-7,.,TGTGCCAGCTCACCACCGCCAGGGCGGTACGAGCAGTACTTC,CASSPPPGRYEQYF
TRBV18,.,TRBJ2-3,TRBD2,TGTGCCAGCTCACCACCGAATAGCGGGGGCACAGATACGCAGTATTTT,CASSPPNSGGTDTQYF
TRBV7-8,.,TRBJ1-6,.,TGTGCCAGCAGCTTAGATTTCTCACCCCTCCACTTT,CASSLDFSPLHF
TRBV29-1,.,TRBJ2-1,TRBD1,TGCAGCGTTGATGGACAGGGGGTTCGGAGGTTCTTC,CSVDGQGVRRFF
TRBV6-5,few,TRBJ1-2,.,TGTGCCAGCAAGGAGGGGGGAGGGGGCTACACCTTC,CASKEGGGGYTF
TRBV19,few,TRBJ2-4,TRBD2,TGTGCCAGTAGTCGGGTTCAGGGACTAGTAGCCAAAAACATTCAGTACTTC,CASSRVQGLVAKNIQYF
TRBV9,.,TRBJ2-1,TRBD2,TGTGCCAGCAGCGCGGGACTAGCGTCGGCTTACAAGGGAGATGAGCAGTTCTTC,CASSAGLASAYKGDEQFF
TRBV6-1,.,TRBJ1-6,.,TGTGCCAGCAGTGAGTACACCTATAATTCACCCCTCCACTTT,CASSEYTYNSPLHF
TRBV28,.,TRBJ2-6,TRBD2,TGTGCCAGCAGTTTAATGCTAGCGGGTACGAACTCTGGGGCCAACGTCCTGACTTTC,CASSLMLAGTNSGANVLTF
TRBV12-3/TRBV12-4,many,TRBJ1-3,.,TGTGCCAGCAGTCAGGACAGTTTGATCGGAAACACCATATATTTT,CASSQDSLIGNTIYF
TRBV29-1,many,TRBJ2-6,TRBD1,TGCAGCGCGCAGACAGGGGGAGGAGGGGCCAACGTCCTGACTTTC,CSAQTGGGGANVLTF
TRBV5-1,many,TRBJ2-7,TRBD1,TGCGCCAGCAGCTTGGCGACAGGGGAAACCTACGAGCAGTACTTC,CASSLATGETYEQYF
TRBV7-8,few,TRBJ2-7,TRBD2,TGTGCCAGCAGCACAAAAGGGACTAGCGGCGAGCAGTACTTC,CASSTKGTSGEQYF
TRBV20-1,.,TRBJ2-2,TRBD1,TGCAGTGCTGCAACGGACAGGGATGCCGGGGAGCTGTTTTTT,CSAATDRDAGELFF
TRBV28,few,TRBJ2-4,.,TGTGCCAGCCGTCCTATCGGCCTAGCCAAAAACATTCAGTACTTC,CASRPIGLAKNIQYF
TRBV2,few,TRBJ2-5,TRBD1,TGTGCCAGCAGTCTTGAGGGGGCCAGGTGGGAGACCCAGTACTTC,CASSLEGARWETQYF
TRBV7-9,many,TRBJ2-7,TRBD1,TGTGCCAGCAGCTTAGCCGGGACAGGGGTAAACGAGCAGTACTTC,CASSLAGTGVNEQYF
TRBV28,.,TRBJ2-2,.,TGTGCCAGCAGTTTGCTAGGAGGCCCCGGGGAGCTGTTTTTT,CASSLLGGPGELFF
TRBV7-3,few,TRBJ1-1,.,TGTGCCAGCAGCTTACTAGGGCCGAACACTGAAGCTTTCTTT,CASSLLGPNTEAFF
TRBV2,.,TRBJ2-1,TRBD2,TGTGCCAGCTTGATAGCGGGATGGGATGAGCAGTTCTTC,CASLIAGWDEQFF
TRBV28,.,TRBJ2-1,TRBD1,TGTGCCAGCAGTTCAAGACAGGGTCGTGAGCAGTTCTTC,CASSSRQGREQFF
TRBV27,.,TRBJ2-1,.,TGTGCCAGCAGTTTGCAGGTGACTAGGGCCTCCTACAATGAGCAGTTCTTC,CASSLQVTRASYNEQFF
TRBV7-2,few,TRBJ2-5,.,TGTGCCAGCAGCTTAGCGCTAATGGTAGAGGACCAGTACTTC,CASSLALMVEDQYF
TRBV4-3,few,TRBJ2-1,.,TGCGCCAGCAGCCGGACAGTGGCCTACAATGAGCAGTTCTTC,CASSRTVAYNEQFF
TRBV10-2,few,TRBJ2-2,TRBD2,TGCGCCAGCAGACGCACTAGCGGGGGACTCACCGGGGAGCTGTTTTTT,CASRRTSGGLTGELFF
TRBV15,.,TRBJ1-4,.,TGTGCCACCATCAGAGACAAGCGGACATTTGGGGAAAAACTGTTTTTT,CATIRDKRTFGEKLFF